This TCR beta chain derives from a study of patients and donors after allogeneic stem cell transplantation. This clonotype was recorded a few times. TCRdb re-called the RT-PCR reads with MiXCR, one entry per CDR3 protein. The sample carries 920,000 or so distinct CDR3 sequences, over 15% recorded once. CDR1 is SGDLS, CDR2 YYNGEE, per germline. This CDR3 contains 14 residues. V was trimmed by 3 bases and J by 0 bases, leaving 7 bases between them. The TCR sequence derives from a human donor who was either an allogeneic HSCT recipient or a stem cell or donor lymphocyte infusion donor (not recorded which). It is not recorded whose cells these are; they may come from a transplant donor. The sequencing input was blood, either unsorted or a sorted T cell fraction (not recorded which). This chain joins TRBV9 and TRBJ1-5; D is ambiguous. Here the CDR3 DNA reads TGTGCCAGCAGCGATCTAAATAGCAATCAGCCCCAGCATTTT. This gives the protein CASSDLNSNQPQHF.